This T cell receptor beta chain was sequenced in a study of blood T cell repertoires in COVID-19 (dated by TCRdb to about 2020). General notes on the study: Collaborator samples came from the United States, Italy and Spain and covered acute and convalescent phases of COVID-19. The prospective study material was composed of cDNA or gDNA derived from T cells, B-cell-depleted T cells, or PBMCs. Deeply sampled blood TCRbeta repertoires from subjects exposed to, actively infected with, or recovered from COVID-19 were included in the dataset. The repertoires were released in a freely available public database intended as a resource for research on the immune response to SARS-CoV-2. The samples were drawn from the first 160 participants of the ongoing ImmuneRACE study and from 1,254 subjects provided by 6 global collaborators. The sample metadata nearly always contained a de-identified subject ID, COVID-19 status, age in years and sex. Where HLA class I and class II types were available, the types were taken from metadata supplied by the sample provider, not from assay-based typing. Study-wide findings and limitations: Clinical and demographic metadata were provided uncurated, with the amount varying by source and participant.

The table lists this clone with a count of one. The antigen this receptor binds is unknown. The sample holds no much larger clone one base away, and base qualities are not on file. TCRbeta CDR3 regions were amplified from genomic DNA by means of the immunoSEQ Assay, a bias-controlled multiplex PCR. Processing in the source paper ran as follows. Nucleated cell counts per sample were estimated from amplification of reference gene primers within the assay. To quantify the absolute abundance of each unique TCRbeta CDR3 rearrangement, sequence reads were collapsed and filtered. Productive Simpson clonality was computed per sample as the square root of Simpson's diversity index over productive rearrangements. TCRdb retrieved this table from immuneACCESS and kept in-frame rearrangements only. Not all clones are present; in checked studies, unresolved V genes account for under half, and no reason is known for the remainder. The V and J calls and the clone size are those of that table, but D and trimming were determined from the DNA. Here the sample has tens of thousands of clones; about nine tenths occur a single time. About 8.1% of the sample belongs to the ten largest clones.

The V end gives up 0 bases and the J end 7 bases, leaving 14 bases in the junction not matched to a gene. The germline V gene supplies CDR1 SGDLS and CDR2 YYNGEE. From the cysteine through the phenylalanine, the CDR3 covers 18 amino acids. Only the CDR3 portion is preserved as DNA: 54 bases, with reading frame beginning at the first base. The collaborating institutions used their own protocols to collect whole blood in K2EDTA tubes. For TCRbeta analysis, collaborators shipped samples as frozen whole blood, isolated PBMCs, or DNA extracted from either of those sample types. This clonotype originated in a human donor in a cohort sampled during active COVID-19. Recombination joined TRBV9 with TRBJ2-7, with 12 bases in between that match TRBD2. Sequencing was done on a sample of peripheral blood. CDR3 region: CASSVEASGGASPWEQYF. The nucleotides are TGTGCCAGCAGCGTAGAGGCTAGCGGGGGGGCCTCCCCTTGGGAGCAGTACTTC.